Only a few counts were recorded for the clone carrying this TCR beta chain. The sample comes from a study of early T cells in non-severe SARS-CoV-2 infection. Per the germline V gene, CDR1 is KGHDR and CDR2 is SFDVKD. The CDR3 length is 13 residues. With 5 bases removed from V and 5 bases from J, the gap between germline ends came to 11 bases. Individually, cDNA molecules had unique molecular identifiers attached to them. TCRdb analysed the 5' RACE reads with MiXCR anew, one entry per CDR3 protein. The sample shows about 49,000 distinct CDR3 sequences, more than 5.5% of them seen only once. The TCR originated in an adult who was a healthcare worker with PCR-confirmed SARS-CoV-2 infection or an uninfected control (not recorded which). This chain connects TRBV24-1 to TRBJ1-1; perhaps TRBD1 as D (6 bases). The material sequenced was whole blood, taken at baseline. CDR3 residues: CATSAYDRTEAFF. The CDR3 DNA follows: TGTGCCACCAGTGCTTATGACAGGACTGAAGCTTTCTTT.